This TCR beta chain was identified in a study of shared clonotypes between healthy human individuals. Findings and caveats of the study: Represented diversity (both genetic and exposure-history) was limited by the small number of donors.

Notes on this clone: Its target is not known.

The germline V and J ends were trimmed by 8 bases and 4 bases, with 15 bases remaining between them. CDR1 GTSNPN and CDR2 SVGIG come from the germline V gene (reference sequence). CDR3 length: 13 residues. TCRdb's copy holds only in-frame clones and misses some; the assay was immunoSEQ multiplex PCR. The sample lists some 2,000,000 clones; 90% to 95% were seen once. The TCR sequence derives from a man younger than 30 in good health. Sequenced sample: naive CD4+ T cells sorted from blood. Subset: CD45RA+ positively selected. J is TRBJ1-3 and V is TRBV30; no clear D. CDR3 coding DNA: TGTGCCCGGGCGATGAAGGGAGGAAACACCATATATTTT. It translates to CARAMKGGNTIYF.